These 7 T cell receptor beta chains share one sample of origin, sequenced in a study of OX40 agonist ivuxolimab in advanced cancers. Measured with immunoSEQ multiplex PCR; TCRdb has only the in-frame clones, and not every one. The sample records approximately 30,000 clones, about 86% being singletons. The specimen was CD4+ or CD8+ T cells sorted from blood, collected in a trial of the OX40 agonist ivuxolimab. The receptors shown here come from an adult with an advanced solid tumor such as melanoma, head and neck, liver or kidney cancer.

The chain links TRBV6-5 to TRBJ1-1; tentative D call: TRBD1 (5 bases). The CDR3 has 16 residues. Germline V gene lookup returns CDR1 MNHEY and CDR2 SVGAGI. V lost 0 bases to trimming and J lost 8 bases, with 19 bases between them. In DNA, the CDR3 is TGTGCCAGCAGTTACTCACCAGGGCGGGGGAATGGAGAAGCTTTCTTT. This sequence encodes CASSYSPGRGNGEAFF.

Comments on this clone: At one end the junction does not follow the germline gene, possibly because of a read error. Other DNA sequences in this specimen translate into the identical CDR3. The chain is built from TRBV7-7 and TRBJ1-1; D unresolved. The CDR3 is made up of 13 amino acids. In germline, CDR1 is SSHAT, CDR2 FNYEAQ (reference sequence). The DNA of the CDR3 is TGTGCTAGCAGCTTGCGAGGGAACACTGAAGCTTTCTTT. This gives the protein CASSLRGNTEAFF.

This clone has just one count. V gene TRBV19 combines with J gene TRBJ2-7; TRBD1 is a possible D gene (6 bases). The CDR3 runs 15 residues. Germline V gene lookup returns CDR1 LNHDA and CDR2 SQIVND (reference sequence). The V end lost 5 bases, the J end lost 6 bases, and 20 bases lay between the germline ends. The CDR3 coding sequence is TGTGCCAGTAGTGTATACATCACAGGGCCCCCCGAGCAGTACTTC. Encoded protein: CASSVYITGPPEQYF.

CDR3 residues: CASSLVAGAHHGYTF. The CDR3 nucleotides are TGTGCCAGCAGCTTAGTGGCGGGGGCCCACCATGGCTACACCTTC. This rearrangement joins TRBV7-2 to TRBJ1-2, with a weak D call TRBD1 (6 bases). The germline V gene has CDR1 SGHTA and CDR2 FQGNSA. V was pared by 1 base and J by 6 bases, with 15 bases between. The CDR3 has 15 amino acids.

The gene calls are TRBV29-1 and TRBJ2-3, with TRBD2 matching 11 bases. The CDR3 sequence is 13 residues long. CDR1 is SQVTM, CDR2 ANQGSEA, per germline. V lost 6 bases to trimming and J lost 4 bases; unmatched junction nucleotides: 3. The CDR3 coding sequence is TGCAGCGTCCGACTAGCGGGGTCAGATACGCAGTATTTT. It yields the protein CSVRLAGSDTQYF.

The chain joins TRBV6-1 to TRBJ1-1; D unresolved. Trimming left V 7 bases short and J 2 bases short, with 14 bases between. The CDR3 spans 14 residues. The germline gives CDR1 MNHNS, CDR2 SASEGT. DNA of the CDR3: TGTGCCAGCAAGTACAAGGAGGGAAACACTGAAGCTTTCTTT. Translating gives CASKYKEGNTEAFF.

This clone was seen a single time. This sequence joins TRBV18 and TRBJ1-5, with 8 bases lining up with TRBD1. V shed 6 bases and J 3 bases; nucleotides not matched to a gene: 10. This CDR3 is 16 amino acids long. Per germline, CDR1 KGHSH and CDR2 LQKENI. CDR3 in amino acids: CASSLTGGLDNQPQHF. DNA of the CDR3: TGTGCCAGCTCGCTCACAGGGGGACTTGACAATCAGCCCCAGCATTTT.